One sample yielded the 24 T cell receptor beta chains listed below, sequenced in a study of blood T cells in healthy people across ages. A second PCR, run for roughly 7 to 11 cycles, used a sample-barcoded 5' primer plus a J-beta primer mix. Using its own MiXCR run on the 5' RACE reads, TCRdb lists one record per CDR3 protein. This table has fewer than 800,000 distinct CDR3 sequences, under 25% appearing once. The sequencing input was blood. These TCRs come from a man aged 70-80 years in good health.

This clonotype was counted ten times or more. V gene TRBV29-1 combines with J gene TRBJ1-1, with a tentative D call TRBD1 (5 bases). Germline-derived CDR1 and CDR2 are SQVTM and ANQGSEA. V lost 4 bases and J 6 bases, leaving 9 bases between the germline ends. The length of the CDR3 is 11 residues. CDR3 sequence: CSVGGAAEAFF. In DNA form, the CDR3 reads TGCAGCGTTGGTGGGGCCGCTGAAGCTTTCTTT.

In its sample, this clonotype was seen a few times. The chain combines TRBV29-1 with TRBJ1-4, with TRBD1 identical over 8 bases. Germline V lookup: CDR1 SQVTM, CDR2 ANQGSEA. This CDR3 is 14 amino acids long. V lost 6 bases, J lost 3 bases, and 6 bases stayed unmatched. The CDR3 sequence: CSVTRGHSNEKLFF. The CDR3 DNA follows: TGCAGCGTGACCAGGGGGCACTCTAATGAAAAACTGTTTTTT.

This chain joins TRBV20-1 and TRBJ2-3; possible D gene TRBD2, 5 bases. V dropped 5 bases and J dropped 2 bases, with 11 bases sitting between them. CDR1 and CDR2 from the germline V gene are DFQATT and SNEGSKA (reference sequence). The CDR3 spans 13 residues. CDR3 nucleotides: TGCAGTGCTTTACTGGGAGCCACAGATACGCAGTATTTT. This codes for CSALLGATDTQYF.

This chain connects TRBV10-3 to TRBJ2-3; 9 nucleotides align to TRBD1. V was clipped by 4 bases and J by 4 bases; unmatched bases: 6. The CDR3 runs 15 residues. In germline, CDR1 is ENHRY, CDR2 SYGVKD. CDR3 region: CAISGTGVGADTQYF. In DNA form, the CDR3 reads TGTGCCATCAGTGGGACAGGGGTGGGAGCAGATACGCAGTATTTT.

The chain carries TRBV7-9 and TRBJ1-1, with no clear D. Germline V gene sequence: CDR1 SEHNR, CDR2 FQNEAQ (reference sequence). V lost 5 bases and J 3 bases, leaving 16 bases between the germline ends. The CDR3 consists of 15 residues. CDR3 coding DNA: TGTGCCAGCAGCCCCCGGCTGTTGTCGGACACTGAAGCTTTCTTT. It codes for CASSPRLLSDTEAFF.

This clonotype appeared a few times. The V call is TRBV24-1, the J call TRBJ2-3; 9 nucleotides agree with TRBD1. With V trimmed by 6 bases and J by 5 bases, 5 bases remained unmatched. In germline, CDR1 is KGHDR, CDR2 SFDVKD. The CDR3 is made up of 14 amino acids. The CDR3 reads CATSRPGQGDTQYF. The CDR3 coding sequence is TGTGCCACCAGTCGACCGGGACAGGGAGATACGCAGTATTTT.

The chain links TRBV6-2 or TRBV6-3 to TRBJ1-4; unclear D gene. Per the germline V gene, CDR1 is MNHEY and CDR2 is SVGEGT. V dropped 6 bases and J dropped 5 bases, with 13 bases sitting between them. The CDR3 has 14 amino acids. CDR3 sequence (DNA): TGTGCCAGCAGCTACCTTAGGAGGAATGAAAAACTGTTTTTT. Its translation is CASSYLRRNEKLFF.

CDR3 nucleotides: TGTGCCAGCAGTGGGACTCGAGCCTACGAGCAGTACTTC. This gives the protein CASSGTRAYEQYF. This chain connects TRBV12-3 or TRBV12-4 to TRBJ2-7, with D perhaps matching TRBD2 (6 bases). There are 13 residues in the CDR3. V lost 5 bases to trimming and J lost 2 bases, with 10 bases between them.

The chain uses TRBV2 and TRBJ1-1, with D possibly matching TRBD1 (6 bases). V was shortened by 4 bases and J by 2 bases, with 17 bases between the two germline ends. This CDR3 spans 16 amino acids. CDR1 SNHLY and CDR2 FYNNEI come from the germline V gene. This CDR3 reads CASSAGDAYDNTEAFF. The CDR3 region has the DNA TGTGCCAGCAGTGCAGGGGACGCCTACGACAACACTGAAGCTTTCTTT.

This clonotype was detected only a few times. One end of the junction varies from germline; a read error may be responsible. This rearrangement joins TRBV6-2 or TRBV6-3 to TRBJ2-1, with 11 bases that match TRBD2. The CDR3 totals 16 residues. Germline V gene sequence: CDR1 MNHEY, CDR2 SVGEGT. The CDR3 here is CAGSTRSGRAYNEQFF. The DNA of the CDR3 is TGTGCCGGCAGCACTCGTAGCGGGAGGGCCTACAATGAGCAGTTCTTC.

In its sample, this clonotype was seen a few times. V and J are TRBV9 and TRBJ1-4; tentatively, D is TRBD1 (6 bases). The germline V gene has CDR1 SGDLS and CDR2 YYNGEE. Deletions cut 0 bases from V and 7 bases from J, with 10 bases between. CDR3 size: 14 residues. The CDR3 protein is CASSVAGGAEKLFF. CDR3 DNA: TGTGCCAGCAGCGTAGCGGGGGGCGCTGAAAAACTGTTTTTT. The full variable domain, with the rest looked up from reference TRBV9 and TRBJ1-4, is DSGVTQTPKHLITATGQRVTLRCSPRSGDLSVYWYQQSLDQGLQFLIQYYNGEERAKGNILERFSAQQFPDLHSELNLSSLELGDSALYFCASSVAGGAEKLFFGSGTQLSVL.

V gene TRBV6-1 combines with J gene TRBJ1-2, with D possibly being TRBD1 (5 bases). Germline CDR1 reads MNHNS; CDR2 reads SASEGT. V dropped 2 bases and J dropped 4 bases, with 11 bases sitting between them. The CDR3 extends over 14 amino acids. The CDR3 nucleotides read TGTGCCAGCAGTGAATTGTCCGGGGGCTATGGCTACACCTTC. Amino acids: CASSELSGGYGYTF.

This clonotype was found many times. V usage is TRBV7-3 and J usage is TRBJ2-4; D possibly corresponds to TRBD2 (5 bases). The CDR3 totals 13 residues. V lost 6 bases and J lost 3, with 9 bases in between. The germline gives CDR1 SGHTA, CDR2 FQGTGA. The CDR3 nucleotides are TGTGCCAGCAGTCTGGACTTCAAAAACATTCAGTACTTC. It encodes CASSLDFKNIQYF.

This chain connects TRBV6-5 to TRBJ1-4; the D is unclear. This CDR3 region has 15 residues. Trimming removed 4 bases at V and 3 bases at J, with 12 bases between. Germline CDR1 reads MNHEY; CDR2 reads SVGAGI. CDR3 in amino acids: CASSFSGFANEKLFF. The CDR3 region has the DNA TGTGCCAGCAGTTTTAGCGGGTTTGCTAATGAAAAACTGTTTTTT.

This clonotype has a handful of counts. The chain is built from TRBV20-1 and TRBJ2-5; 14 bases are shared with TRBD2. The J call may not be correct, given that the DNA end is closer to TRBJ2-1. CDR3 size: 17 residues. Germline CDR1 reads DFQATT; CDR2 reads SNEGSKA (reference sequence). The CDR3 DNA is TGCAGTGCTAGAGGGGGACTAGCGGGAGTGGTCTACAATGAGCAGTTCTTC. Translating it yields CSARGGLAGVVYNEQFF.

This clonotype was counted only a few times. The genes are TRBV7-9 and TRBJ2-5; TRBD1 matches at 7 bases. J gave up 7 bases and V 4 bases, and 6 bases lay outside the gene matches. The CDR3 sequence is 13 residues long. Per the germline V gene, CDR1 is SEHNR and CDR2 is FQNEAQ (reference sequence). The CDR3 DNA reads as TGTGCCAGCAGCTCGGGACAGCCGGGGACCCAGTACTTC. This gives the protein CASSSGQPGTQYF.

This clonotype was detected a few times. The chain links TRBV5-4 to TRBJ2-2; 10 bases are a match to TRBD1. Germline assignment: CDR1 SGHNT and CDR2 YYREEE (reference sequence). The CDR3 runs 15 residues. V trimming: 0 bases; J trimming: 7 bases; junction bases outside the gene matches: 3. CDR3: CASSLGQGAGGELFF. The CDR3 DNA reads TGTGCCAGCAGCTTGGGACAGGGGGCCGGCGGGGAGCTGTTTTTT.

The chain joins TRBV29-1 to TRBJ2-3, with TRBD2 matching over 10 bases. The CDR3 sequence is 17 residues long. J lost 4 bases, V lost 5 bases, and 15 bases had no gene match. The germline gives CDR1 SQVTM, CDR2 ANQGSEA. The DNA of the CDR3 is TGCAGCGTTAGGCCCGGGAAGAGCGGGAGGGCGGCAGATACGCAGTATTTT. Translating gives CSVRPGKSGRAADTQYF.

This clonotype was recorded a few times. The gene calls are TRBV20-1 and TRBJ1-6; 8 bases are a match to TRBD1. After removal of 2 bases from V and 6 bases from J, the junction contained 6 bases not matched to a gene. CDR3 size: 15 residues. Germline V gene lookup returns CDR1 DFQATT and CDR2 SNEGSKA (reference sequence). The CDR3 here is CSARPPGQGNSPLHF. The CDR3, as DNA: TGCAGTGCTAGACCTCCCGGACAGGGTAATTCACCCCTCCACTTT.

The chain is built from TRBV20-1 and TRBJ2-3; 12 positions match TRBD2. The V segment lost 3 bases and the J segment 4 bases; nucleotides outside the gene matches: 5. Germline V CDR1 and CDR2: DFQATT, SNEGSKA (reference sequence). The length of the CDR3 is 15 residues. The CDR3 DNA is TGCAGTGCTAGTGCTTCTAGCGGGAGGGCAGATACGCAGTATTTT. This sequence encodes CSASASSGRADTQYF.

In DNA, the CDR3 is TGTGCCAGCAGCTTCACTGGCTGGCCCCAGCATTTT. Protein: CASSFTGWPQHF. This chain links TRBV7-2 with TRBJ1-5; D is undetermined. The CDR3 covers 12 residues. CDR1 is SGHTA and CDR2 is FQGNSA in the germline V gene. The V gene lost 3 bases and the J gene lost 9 bases, with 9 bases spanning the gap. Full variable domain (remainder filled in from reference TRBV7-2 and TRBJ1-5): GAGVSQSPSNKVTEKGKDVELRCDPISGHTALYWYRQSLGQGLEFLIYFQGNSAPDKSGLPSDRFSAERTGGSVSTLTIQRTQQEDSAVYLCASSFTGWPQHFGDGTRLSIL.

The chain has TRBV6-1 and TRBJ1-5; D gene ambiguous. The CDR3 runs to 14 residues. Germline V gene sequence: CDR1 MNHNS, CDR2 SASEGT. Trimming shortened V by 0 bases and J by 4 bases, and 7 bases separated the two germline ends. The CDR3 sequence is CASSEALRNQPQHF. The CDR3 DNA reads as TGTGCCAGCAGTGAAGCGCTCAGAAATCAGCCCCAGCATTTT.

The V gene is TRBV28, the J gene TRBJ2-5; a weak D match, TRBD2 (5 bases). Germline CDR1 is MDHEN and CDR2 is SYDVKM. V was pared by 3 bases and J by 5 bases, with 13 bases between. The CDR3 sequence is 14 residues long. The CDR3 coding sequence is TGTGCCAGCAGTTTCACAGCGGCACACGAGACCCAGTACTTC. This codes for CASSFTAAHETQYF.

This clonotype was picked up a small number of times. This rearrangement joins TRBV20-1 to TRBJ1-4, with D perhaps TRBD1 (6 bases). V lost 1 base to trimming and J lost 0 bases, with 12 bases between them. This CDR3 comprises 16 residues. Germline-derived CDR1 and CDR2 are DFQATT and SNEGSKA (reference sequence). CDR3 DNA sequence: TGCAGTGCTAGAGTCACCAGGGGAGCAACTAATGAAAAACTGTTTTTT. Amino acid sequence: CSARVTRGATNEKLFF.